Below, 25 T cell receptor beta chains from the same sample are listed, as sequenced in a study of early T cells in non-severe SARS-CoV-2 infection. TCRdb redid the calling of the 5' RACE reads with MiXCR, one entry per CDR3 protein. The sample shows tens of thousands of distinct CDR3 sequences, 5% to 6.5% of them seen only once. Sequenced input: whole blood. Receptors were obtained from an adult who was a healthcare worker with PCR-confirmed SARS-CoV-2 infection or an uninfected control (not recorded which).

In its sample, this clonotype was seen many times. The J gene is TRBJ2-1, the V gene TRBV12-3 or TRBV12-4; 10 bases match TRBD2. The CDR3 is 15 residues long. Unmatched junction bases numbered 3, after V lost 5 bases and J lost 2 bases. In DNA, the CDR3 is TGTGCCAGCAGTGAAAGCGGGAGGGCCTACAATGAGCAGTTCTTC. The encoded protein is CASSESGRAYNEQFF.

This chain links TRBV4-3 with TRBJ1-2, with a possible D match to TRBD1 (5 bases). V dropped 3 bases and J dropped 0 bases, with 11 bases sitting between them. Per the germline V gene, CDR1 is LGHNA and CDR2 is YSLEER. This CDR3 is 15 amino acids long. The CDR3 bases are TGCGCCAGCAGCCAGGGGCTTGGGCCTAACTATGGCTACACCTTC. Amino acids: CASSQGLGPNYGYTF.

This clonotype occurred many times. The rearrangement uses TRBV20-1 and TRBJ2-1, with TRBD2 matching over 8 bases. This CDR3 is 15 amino acids long. Germline CDR1 reads DFQATT; CDR2 reads SNEGSKA (reference sequence). J gave up 4 bases and V 0 bases, and 5 bases lay outside the gene matches. CDR3 in amino acids: CSARDHGRDYNEQFF. The CDR3 DNA reads as TGCAGTGCTAGAGATCACGGGAGGGATTACAATGAGCAGTTCTTC.

The chain employs TRBV29-1 and TRBJ2-3, with a tentative D call TRBD2 (6 bases). V gave up 2 bases and J gave up 6 bases, with 12 bases separating them. CDR3 length: 13 amino acids. Germline-derived CDR1 and CDR2 are SQVTM and ANQGSEA. In DNA, the CDR3 is TGCAGCGTTGAAATCGGCGGGGCGGATACGCAGTATTTT. It yields the protein CSVEIGGADTQYF.

The rearrangement links TRBV28 to TRBJ1-2, with unresolved D. The CDR3 has 16 residues. The V end lost 5 bases, the J end lost 6 bases, and 22 bases lay between the germline ends. Germline CDR1 is MDHEN and CDR2 is SYDVKM. The CDR3 DNA reads TGTGCCAGCAGTACTACCGGGAACACGAACGATCATGGCTACACCTTC. As protein: CASSTTGNTNDHGYTF.

A few counts support this clonotype. The gene calls are TRBV13 and TRBJ2-2; D may be TRBD2 (5 bases). The CDR3 totals 15 residues. Per the germline V gene, CDR1 is PRHDT and CDR2 is FYEKMQ (reference sequence). Trimming removed 3 bases from V and 4 bases from J, with 12 bases in between. The CDR3 here is CASSFEGRSTGELFF. The CDR3 DNA sequence: TGTGCCAGCAGCTTTGAGGGAAGAAGCACCGGGGAGCTGTTTTTT.

This clonotype was observed at least ten times. The rearrangement joins TRBV7-2 to TRBJ1-5, with D unresolved. Deletions cut 1 base from V and 3 bases from J, with 7 bases between. There are 14 residues in the CDR3. CDR1 and CDR2 from the germline V gene are SGHTA and FQGNSA. The CDR3 DNA sequence: TGTGCCAGCAGCTTAGACCGGGACAATCAGCCCCAGCATTTT. Residues: CASSLDRDNQPQHF.

The chain carries TRBV3-1 and TRBJ1-4, with D maybe TRBD1 (5 bases). This CDR3 contains 14 residues. Deletions cut 1 base from V and 8 bases from J, with 11 bases between. Germline CDR1 reads LGHDT; CDR2 reads YNNKEL (reference sequence). CDR3 DNA: TGTGCCAGCAGCCAAGTCAGGGTTGGCGAAAAACTGTTTTTT. Protein: CASSQVRVGEKLFF.

Note on this clonotype: A clone one base away is much larger, so this may be a read error. This chain links TRBV7-2 with TRBJ2-1, with D maybe TRBD2 (5 bases). The CDR3 sequence is 14 residues long. V dropped 5 bases and J dropped 4 bases, with 12 bases sitting between them. Looked up from germline, CDR1 is SGHTA and CDR2 is FQGNSA. Here the CDR3 reads CASSPGVGYNEQFF. The CDR3 nucleotides read TGTGCCAGCAGCCCCGGGGTGGGATACAATGAGCAGTTCTTC.

This clonotype was seen at least ten times. The CDR3 coding sequence is TGTGCCAGCAGTTTCAGAACAGCGGACGAGCAGTACTTC. Translated: CASSFRTADEQYF. This chain uses TRBV12-3 or TRBV12-4 with TRBJ2-7; weak D call: TRBD2 (5 bases). The CDR3 consists of 13 residues. Deletions cut 3 bases from V and 5 bases from J, with 11 bases between.

This clonotype was observed at least ten times. The rearrangement links TRBV5-1 to TRBJ1-4; no clear D gene. V lost 0 bases and J lost 0, with 6 bases in between. Germline-derived CDR1 and CDR2 are SGHRS and YFSETQ. The CDR3 is 15 amino acids. The CDR3 DNA is TGCGCCAGCAGCTTGGATCCTGCAACTAATGAAAAACTGTTTTTT. It codes for CASSLDPATNEKLFF.

This clonotype came up many times. V and J are TRBV7-2 and TRBJ2-2; D remains unclear. The CDR3 loop spans 15 amino acids. Germline CDR1 reads SGHTA; CDR2 reads FQGNSA. V was clipped by 8 bases and J by 0 bases, with 13 bases between them. The CDR3: CASGRTRTNTGELFF. The CDR3 nucleotides read TGTGCCAGCGGCAGGACCCGAACGAACACCGGGGAGCTGTTTTTT.

This clonotype was recorded at least ten times. This chain connects TRBV20-1 to TRBJ2-7; D remains unclear. The CDR3 covers 13 residues. Germline CDR1 and CDR2: DFQATT and SNEGSKA (reference sequence). Trimming stripped 6 bases from V and 3 bases from J, with 15 bases between. In DNA, the CDR3 is TGCAGTGCCCTGGGGAACAGCTACTACGAGCAGTACTTC. Translated: CSALGNSYYEQYF.

This clonotype has a count of ten or more. The chain is built from TRBV7-9 and TRBJ2-3, with D tentatively TRBD1 (5 bases). V was cut by 3 bases and J by 5 bases, with 12 bases left in between. Germline values: CDR1 SEHNR, CDR2 FQNEAQ (reference sequence). This CDR3 is built from 14 residues. This CDR3 reads CASSLSIRVDTQYF. The CDR3 coding sequence is TGTGCCAGCAGCTTGAGCATCAGGGTAGATACGCAGTATTTT.

This clonotype was picked up many times. The genes are TRBV20-1 and TRBJ1-4, with TRBD1 as a possible D gene (6 bases). This CDR3 spans 15 amino acids. Germline CDR1 reads DFQATT; CDR2 reads SNEGSKA (reference sequence). V was cut by 3 bases and J by 5 bases, with 16 bases left in between. As DNA, the CDR3 is TGCAGTGCTAGTGGGTCGGGGGCTTCGAATGAAAAACTGTTTTTT. This gives the protein CSASGSGASNEKLFF.

This clonotype was observed a few times. The chain combines TRBV7-8 with TRBJ2-2, with TRBD2 as a possible D gene (6 bases). CDR1 and CDR2 (germline): SGHVS, FQNEAQ. This CDR3 is built from 14 residues. V lost 4 bases and J 10 bases, leaving 16 bases between the germline ends. The CDR3 nucleotides are TGTGCCAGCAGCTCGACAACCGGGACTGAGGAGCTGTTTTTT. Protein: CASSSTTGTEELFF.

This clonotype was detected only a few times. The V gene is TRBV4-1, the J gene TRBJ1-3; 9 bases are shared with TRBD1. V lost 2 bases and J lost 6; bases outside the gene matches: 5. This CDR3 contains 15 residues. Germline lookup yields CDR1 MGHRA and CDR2 YSYEKL. The CDR3 DNA sequence: TGCGCCAGCAGCCAAAGCAGGACAGGGGCAAACACCATATATTTT. As protein: CASSQSRTGANTIYF.

Worth noting for this clonotype: A much larger clone lies a single base off, so this may be a read error. This rearrangement joins TRBV27 to TRBJ2-6; D call uncertain. There are 16 residues in the CDR3. In germline, CDR1 is MNHEY, CDR2 SMNVEV (reference sequence). V lost 4 bases to trimming and J lost 2 bases, with 12 bases between them. The CDR3 is CASSSEEYPGANVLTF. The DNA of the CDR3 is TGTGCCAGCAGTTCAGAGGAATATCCTGGGGCCAACGTCCTGACTTTC.

There are a few counts of this clonotype. V usage is TRBV15 and J usage is TRBJ1-1; no firm D call. The CDR3 loop spans 15 amino acids. With 0 bases removed from V and 5 bases from J, the gap between germline ends came to 13 bases. The V gene's germline CDR1 is LNHNV and CDR2 YYDKDF (reference sequence). The chain's CDR3 is CATSRDLGRATEAFF. CDR3 DNA sequence: TGTGCCACCAGCAGAGATTTAGGGCGGGCTACTGAAGCTTTCTTT.

This clonotype was counted many times. The chain couples TRBV12-3 or TRBV12-4 to TRBJ2-7; D possibly corresponds to TRBD2 (6 bases). The CDR3 covers 13 residues. The V end was cut by 3 bases, the J end by 3 bases, with 9 bases between. In DNA form, the CDR3 reads TGTGCCAGCAGTTTTACTAGCAGCTACGAGCAGTACTTC. This gives the protein CASSFTSSYEQYF.

As regards this clonotype: This clone may be a read error of a much larger clone one base away. The CDR3 sequence: CASSFLRGSGNTTYF. The CDR3, as DNA: TGTGCCAGCAGTTTTTTGAGGGGCTCTGGAAACACCACATATTTT. The chain carries TRBV12-3 or TRBV12-4 and TRBJ1-3, with D possibly matching TRBD1 (5 bases). CDR3 length: 15 amino acids.

This clonotype occurred many times. This chain joins TRBV7-2 and TRBJ2-1, with TRBD2 matching over 10 bases. J gave up 5 bases and V 6 bases, and 4 bases lay outside the gene matches. CDR1 is SGHTA and CDR2 is FQGNSA in the germline V gene. This CDR3 has 14 residues. DNA for the CDR3: TGTGCCAGCAGGAAAGCGGGAGGGGACAATGAGCAGTTCTTC. Amino acid sequence: CASRKAGGDNEQFF. The full variable domain, with the rest looked up from reference TRBV7-2 and TRBJ2-1, is GAGVSQSPSNKVTEKGKDVELRCDPISGHTALYWYRQSLGQGLEFLIYFQGNSAPDKSGLPSDRFSAERTGGSVSTLTIQRTQQEDSAVYLCASRKAGGDNEQFFGPGTRLTVL.

At least ten counts were recorded for this clonotype. The chain carries TRBV28 and TRBJ2-1, with D unresolved. Per germline, CDR1 MDHEN and CDR2 SYDVKM. V lost 4 bases and J 0 bases, leaving 7 bases between the germline ends. The CDR3 contains 14 residues. The CDR3, as DNA: TGTGCCAGCAGTTCTTTGAGCTCCTACAATGAGCAGTTCTTC. Translation gives CASSSLSSYNEQFF.

The sample holds a few counts of this clonotype. The chain has TRBV20-1 and TRBJ2-5, with D perhaps matching TRBD1 or TRBD2 (6 bases each). Germline values: CDR1 DFQATT, CDR2 SNEGSKA (reference sequence). The CDR3 sequence is 12 residues long. CDR3 sequence: CSVQGGIGTQYF. In nucleotides, the CDR3 is TGCAGCGTACAGGGCGGGATTGGGACCCAGTACTTC.

The chain carries TRBV5-8 and TRBJ2-1; 7 positions match TRBD1. Unmatched junction bases numbered 6, after V lost 4 bases and J lost 2 bases. The germline V gene has CDR1 SGHTS and CDR2 YDEGEE. This CDR3 spans 15 amino acids. The DNA of the CDR3 is TGTGCCAGCAGCAAAGACAGGGCCGCCTACAATGAGCAGTTCTTC. It specifies CASSKDRAAYNEQFF.